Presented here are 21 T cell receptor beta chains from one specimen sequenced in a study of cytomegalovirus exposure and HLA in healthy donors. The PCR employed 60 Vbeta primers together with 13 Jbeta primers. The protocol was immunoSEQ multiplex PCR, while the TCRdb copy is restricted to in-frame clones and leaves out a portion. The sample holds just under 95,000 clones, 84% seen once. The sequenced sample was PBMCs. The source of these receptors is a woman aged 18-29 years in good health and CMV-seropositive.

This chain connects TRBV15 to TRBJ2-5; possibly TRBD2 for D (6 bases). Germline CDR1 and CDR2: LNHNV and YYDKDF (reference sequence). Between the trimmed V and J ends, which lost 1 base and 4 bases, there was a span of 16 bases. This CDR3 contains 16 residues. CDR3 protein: CATSRGGLRGGETQYF. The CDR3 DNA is TGTGCCACCAGCAGAGGAGGACTAAGGGGCGGAGAGACCCAGTACTTC.

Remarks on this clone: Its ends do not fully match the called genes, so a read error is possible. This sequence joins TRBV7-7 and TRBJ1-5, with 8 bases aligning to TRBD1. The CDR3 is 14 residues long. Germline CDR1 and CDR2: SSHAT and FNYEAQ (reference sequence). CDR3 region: CASSHDRGCQPQHF. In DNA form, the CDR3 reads TGTGCTAGCAGCCACGACAGGGGTTGCCAGCCCCAGCATTTT.

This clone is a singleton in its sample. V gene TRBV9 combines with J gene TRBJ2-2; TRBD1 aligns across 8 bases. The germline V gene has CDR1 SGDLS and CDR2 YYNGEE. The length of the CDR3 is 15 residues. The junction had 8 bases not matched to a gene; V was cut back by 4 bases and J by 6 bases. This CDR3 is CASSSLGTGAGELFF. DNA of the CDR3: TGTGCCAGCAGCTCGCTCGGGACAGGAGCCGGGGAGCTGTTTTTT.

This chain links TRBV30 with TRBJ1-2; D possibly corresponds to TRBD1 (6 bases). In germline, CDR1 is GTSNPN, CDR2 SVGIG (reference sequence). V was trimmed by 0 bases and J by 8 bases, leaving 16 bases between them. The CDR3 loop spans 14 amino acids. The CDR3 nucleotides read TGTGCCTGGAGTGTAGGTTCCAGGGGTCGGGGCTACACCTTC. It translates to CAWSVGSRGRGYTF.

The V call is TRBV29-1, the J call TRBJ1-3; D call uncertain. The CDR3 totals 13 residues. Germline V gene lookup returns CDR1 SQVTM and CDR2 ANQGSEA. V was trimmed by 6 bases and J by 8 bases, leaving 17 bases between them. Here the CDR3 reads CSVQTLLTDTIYF. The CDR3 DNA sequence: TGCAGCGTCCAAACTCTGTTAACGGACACCATATATTTT.

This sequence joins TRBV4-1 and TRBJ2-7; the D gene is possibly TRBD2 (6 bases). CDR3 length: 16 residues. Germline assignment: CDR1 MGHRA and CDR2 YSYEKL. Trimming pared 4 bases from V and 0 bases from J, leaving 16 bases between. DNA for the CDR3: TGCGCCAGCAGCCCGTCCGTGGAGCGGGTCTCCTACGAGCAGTACTTC. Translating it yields CASSPSVERVSYEQYF.

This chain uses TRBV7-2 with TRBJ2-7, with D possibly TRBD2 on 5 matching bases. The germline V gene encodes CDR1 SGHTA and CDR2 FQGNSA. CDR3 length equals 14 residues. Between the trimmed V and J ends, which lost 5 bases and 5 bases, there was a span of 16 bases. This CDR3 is CASSIPTSRHEQYF. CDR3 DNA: TGTGCCAGCAGCATACCTACTAGTCGCCACGAGCAGTACTTC.

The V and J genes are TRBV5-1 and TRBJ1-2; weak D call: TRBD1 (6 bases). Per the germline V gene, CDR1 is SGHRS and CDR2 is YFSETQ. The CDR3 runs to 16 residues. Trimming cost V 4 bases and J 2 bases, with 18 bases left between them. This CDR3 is CASSLAPMTGNYGYTF. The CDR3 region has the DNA TGCGCCAGCAGCCTTGCCCCTATGACAGGCAACTATGGCTACACCTTC.

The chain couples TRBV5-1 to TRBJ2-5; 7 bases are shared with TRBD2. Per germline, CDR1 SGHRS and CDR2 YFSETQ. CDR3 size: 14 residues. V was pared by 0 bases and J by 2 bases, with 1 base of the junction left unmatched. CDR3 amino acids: CASSLGGGQETQYF. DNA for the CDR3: TGCGCCAGCAGCTTGGGGGGAGGGCAAGAGACCCAGTACTTC.

The CDR3 here is CASRWTENTEAFF. The DNA for the CDR3 is TGTGCCAGCAGATGGACAGAAAACACTGAAGCTTTCTTT. J is TRBJ1-1 and V is TRBV6-1; D might be TRBD1 (6 bases). The germline V and J ends were trimmed by 6 bases and 2 bases, with 10 bases remaining between them. The CDR3 spans 13 residues. CDR1 is MNHNS and CDR2 is SASEGT in the germline V gene.

The CDR3 coding sequence is TGTGCCAGCACCCTGACCGGGGAGCTGTTTTTT. Translated, it gives CASTLTGELFF. The V call is TRBV28, the J call TRBJ2-2; D gene unclear. The V gene lost 7 bases and the J gene lost 5 bases, with 5 bases spanning the gap. This CDR3 is 11 amino acids long. Looked up from germline, CDR1 is MDHEN and CDR2 is SYDVKM.

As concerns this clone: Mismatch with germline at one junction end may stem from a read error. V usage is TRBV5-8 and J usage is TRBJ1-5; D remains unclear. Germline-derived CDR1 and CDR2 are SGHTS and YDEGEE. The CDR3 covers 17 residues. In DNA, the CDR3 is TGTGTCAGCAGCTTATGGTCCGGGGATGCCAGCAATCAGCCCCAGCATTTT. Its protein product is CVSSLWSGDASNQPQHF.

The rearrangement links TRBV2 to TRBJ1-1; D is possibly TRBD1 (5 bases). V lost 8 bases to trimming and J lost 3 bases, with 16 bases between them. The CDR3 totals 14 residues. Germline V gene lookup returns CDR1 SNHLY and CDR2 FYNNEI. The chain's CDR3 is CASHRRGADTEAFF. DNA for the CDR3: TGTGCCAGCCATAGACGCGGGGCGGACACTGAAGCTTTCTTT.

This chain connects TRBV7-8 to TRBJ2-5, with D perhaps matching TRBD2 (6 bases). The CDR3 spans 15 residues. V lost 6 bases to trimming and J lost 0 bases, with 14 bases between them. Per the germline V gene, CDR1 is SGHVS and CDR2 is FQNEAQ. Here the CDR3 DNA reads TGTGCCAGCAGGAAAGAGGGACTTTACCAAGAGACCCAGTACTTC. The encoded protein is CASRKEGLYQETQYF.

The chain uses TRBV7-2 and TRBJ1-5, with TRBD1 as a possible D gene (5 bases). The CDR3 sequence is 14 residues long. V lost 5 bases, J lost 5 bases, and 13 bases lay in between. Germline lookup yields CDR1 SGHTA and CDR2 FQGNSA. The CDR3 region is CASSGRGGDQPQHF. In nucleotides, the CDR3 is TGTGCCAGCAGCGGGAGGGGAGGTGATCAGCCCCAGCATTTT.

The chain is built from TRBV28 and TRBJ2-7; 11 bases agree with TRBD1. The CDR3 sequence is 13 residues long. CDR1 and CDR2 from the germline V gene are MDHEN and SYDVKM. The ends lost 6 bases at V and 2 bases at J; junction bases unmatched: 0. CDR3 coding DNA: TGTGCCAGCAGGGGACAGGGGGCCTACGAGCAGTACTTC. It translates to CASRGQGAYEQYF.

CDR3 region: CASSRLAGALSFF. CDR3 bases: TGTGCCAGCAGTCGACTAGCGGGAGCCCTAAGTTTCTTC. This chain connects TRBV6-5 to TRBJ2-1; TRBD2 matches at 12 bases. Trimming cost V 5 bases and J 16 bases; bases outside gene matches: 9. Per germline, CDR1 MNHEY and CDR2 SVGAGI. This CDR3 contains 13 residues.

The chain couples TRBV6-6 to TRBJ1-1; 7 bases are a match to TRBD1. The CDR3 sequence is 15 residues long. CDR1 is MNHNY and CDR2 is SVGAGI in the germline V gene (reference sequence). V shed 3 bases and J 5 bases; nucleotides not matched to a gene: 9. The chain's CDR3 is CASSYGQGGGTEAFF. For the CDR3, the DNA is TGTGCCAGCAGTTATGGGCAAGGGGGCGGGACTGAAGCTTTCTTT.

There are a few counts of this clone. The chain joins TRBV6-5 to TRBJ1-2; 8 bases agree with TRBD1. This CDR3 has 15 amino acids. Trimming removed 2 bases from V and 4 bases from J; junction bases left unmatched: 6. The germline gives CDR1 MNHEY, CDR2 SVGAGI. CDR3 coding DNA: TGTGCCAGCAGTTACAAGTCTACAGGGGGCTATGGCTACACCTTC. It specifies CASSYKSTGGYGYTF.

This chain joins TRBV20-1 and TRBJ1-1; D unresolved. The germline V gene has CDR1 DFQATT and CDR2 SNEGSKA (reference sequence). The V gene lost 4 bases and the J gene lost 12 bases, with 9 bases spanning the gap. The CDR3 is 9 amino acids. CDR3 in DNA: TGCAGTGCTACCTCAGGAACTTTCTTT. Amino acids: CSATSGTFF.

The CDR3, as DNA: TGTGCCAGCAGCTCTGGACAGGGTAACACTGAAGCTTTCTTT. This translates into CASSSGQGNTEAFF. The chain has TRBV7-3 and TRBJ1-1, with 8 bases lining up with TRBD1. The ends lost 4 bases at V and 2 bases at J; junction bases unmatched: 3. Germline CDR1 reads SGHTA; CDR2 reads FQGTGA. The CDR3 runs to 14 residues.